This entry lists 15 T cell receptor beta chains sequenced from one sample in a study of siplizumab effects on memory and regulatory T cells. Only in-frame clones appear in the TCRdb table, and some are missing; sequencing was by immunoSEQ multiplex PCR. Of about 60,000 clones listed, 70% to 90% are singletons. The sequencing sample was made of memory CD4+ T cells sorted from blood. The receptors derive from a human donor in good health.

The chain couples TRBV7-9 to TRBJ2-5, with D possibly being TRBD1 (5 bases). Trimming removed 3 bases from V and 9 bases from J, with 17 bases in between. The CDR3 runs to 14 residues. CDR1 SEHNR and CDR2 FQNEAQ come from the germline V gene (reference sequence). The CDR3 nucleotides read TGTGCCAGCAGCTTGGGTTCGGACACTGAGGCCCAGTACTTC. As protein: CASSLGSDTEAQYF.

This clone has a single count. J is TRBJ2-7 and V is TRBV4-1; D perhaps matches TRBD2 (5 bases). CDR3 length: 16 amino acids. Per germline, CDR1 MGHRA and CDR2 YSYEKL. The V gene lost 2 bases and the J gene lost 2 bases, with 16 bases spanning the gap. The CDR3 sequence is CASSQRFGGPTYEQYF. The CDR3 DNA reads as TGCGCCAGCAGCCAACGGTTTGGAGGTCCTACCTACGAGCAGTACTTC.

This chain links TRBV28 with TRBJ1-2; D not resolved. The CDR3 consists of 12 residues. The V gene lost 3 bases and the J gene lost 8 bases, with 10 bases spanning the gap. Germline-derived CDR1 and CDR2 are MDHEN and SYDVKM. The CDR3 coding sequence is TGTGCCAGCAGTTTGCGAGCTACGGGCTACACCTTC. Translated, it gives CASSLRATGYTF.

The chain joins TRBV5-8 to TRBJ2-1; D is unclear. Germline values: CDR1 SGHTS, CDR2 YDEGEE. V lost 2 bases and J lost 5, with 14 bases in between. The CDR3 consists of 15 residues. The CDR3 loop is CASSFVVLRDNEQFF. CDR3 DNA: TGTGCCAGCAGCTTTGTAGTACTTAGGGACAATGAGCAGTTCTTC.

The genes are TRBV5-1 and TRBJ1-1; D not certain. Trimming took 4 bases from V and 4 from J, leaving 8 bases between them. Germline-derived CDR1 and CDR2 are SGHRS and YFSETQ. This CDR3 has 12 residues. The CDR3: CASSGVGTEAFF. The CDR3 nucleotides are TGCGCCAGCAGCGGGGTCGGCACTGAAGCTTTCTTT.

This clone was observed a few times. The V and J genes are TRBV4-2 and TRBJ2-5; 9 bases fit TRBD2. CDR1 and CDR2 from the germline V gene are LGHNA and YNFKEQ. This CDR3 has 17 amino acids. V lost 1 base to trimming and J lost 2 bases; unmatched junction nucleotides: 8. The CDR3 sequence: CASSQVVGGGVQETQYF. CDR3 nucleotides: TGTGCCAGCAGCCAAGTAGTCGGCGGGGGGGTTCAAGAGACCCAGTACTTC.

J is TRBJ2-7 and V is TRBV10-3; possible D gene TRBD1, 6 bases. The CDR3 is 16 amino acids. V lost 2 bases and J 7 bases, leaving 21 bases between the germline ends. Germline V lookup: CDR1 ENHRY, CDR2 SYGVKD. The CDR3 DNA follows: TGTGCCATCAGTGAGCAAATCGGGCAGGCGAGGGGGGAGCAGTACTTC. It specifies CAISEQIGQARGEQYF.

The chain recombines TRBV28 with TRBJ1-3; D gene unclear. This CDR3 is 17 amino acids long. From germline, CDR1 is MDHEN and CDR2 SYDVKM. The V end was cut by 6 bases, the J end by 0 bases, with 18 bases between. This CDR3 is CASRDGLLRDSGNTIYF. The CDR3 DNA reads as TGTGCCAGCAGGGACGGACTTTTGAGGGACTCTGGAAACACCATATATTTT.

The chain combines TRBV9 with TRBJ2-3, with 10 bases identical to TRBD2. J lost 4 bases, V lost 7 bases, and 6 bases had no gene match. Per germline, CDR1 SGDLS and CDR2 YYNGEE. The CDR3 extends over 14 amino acids. DNA of the CDR3: TGTGCCAGCTTAGAGGGACTAGCGTCAGATACGCAGTATTTT. The encoded protein is CASLEGLASDTQYF. Combining the CDR3 with reference TRBV9 and TRBJ2-3 gives the whole variable domain DSGVTQTPKHLITATGQRVTLRCSPRSGDLSVYWYQQSLDQGLQFLIQYYNGEERAKGNILERFSAQQFPDLHSELNLSSLELGDSALYFCASLEGLASDTQYFGPGTRLTVL.

In nucleotides, the CDR3 is TGTGCCAGCAGCGAAACAGGACCCCGGGGCACCGGGGAGCTGTTTTTT. Its protein is CASSETGPRGTGELFF. This rearrangement joins TRBV7-9 to TRBJ2-2; D assignment may be TRBD1 or TRBD2 (5 bases each). Trimming shortened V by 5 bases and J by 4 bases, and 17 bases separated the two germline ends. The V gene's germline CDR1 is SEHNR and CDR2 FQNEAQ (reference sequence). The CDR3 contains 16 residues.

The chain links TRBV6-5 to TRBJ2-6, with TRBD2 as a possible D gene (6 bases). With 4 bases removed from V and 4 bases from J, the gap between germline ends came to 14 bases. The length of the CDR3 is 16 residues. CDR1 and CDR2 from the germline V gene are MNHEY and SVGAGI. The CDR3 DNA sequence: TGTGCCAGCAGTTCACCTTCGGGGGTCGGGGCCAACGTCCTGACTTTC. Its protein is CASSSPSGVGANVLTF.

CDR3 coding DNA: TGTGCCAGCTCAACCACACGGAGGGAAGCTTTCTTT. Encoded protein: CASSTTRREAFF. The chain employs TRBV18 and TRBJ1-1; D gene unclear. CDR3 length: 12 residues. Germline lookup yields CDR1 KGHSH and CDR2 LQKENI. V lost 5 bases and J 8 bases, leaving 12 bases between the germline ends.

This rearrangement joins TRBV7-2 to TRBJ2-7; the D gene is possibly TRBD2 (6 bases). The CDR3 extends over 14 amino acids. The V gene lost 2 bases and the J gene lost 2 bases, with 10 bases spanning the gap. The germline gives CDR1 SGHTA, CDR2 FQGNSA. The CDR3 reads CASSLPGLPYEQYF. The CDR3 DNA follows: TGTGCCAGCAGCTTACCGGGACTGCCCTACGAGCAGTACTTC. Together with reference TRBV7-2 and TRBJ2-7, the CDR3 gives the full variable domain: GAGVSQSPSNKVTEKGKDVELRCDPISGHTALYWYRQSLGQGLEFLIYFQGNSAPDKSGLPSDRFSAERTGGSVSTLTIQRTQQEDSAVYLCASSLPGLPYEQYFGPGTRLTVT.

The chain recombines TRBV27 with TRBJ2-5; D gene unclear. Germline values: CDR1 MNHEY, CDR2 SMNVEV (reference sequence). With 3 bases removed from V and 5 bases from J, the gap between germline ends came to 13 bases. The CDR3 contains 14 residues. The CDR3 reads CASSFSTNGETQYF. The CDR3 region has the DNA TGTGCCAGCAGTTTTTCGACGAACGGGGAGACCCAGTACTTC.

V and J are TRBV21-1 and TRBJ1-4. TRBV21-1 is assigned pseudogene status. The CDR3 spans 12 residues. CDR3 nucleotide sequence: TGTGCCAGCAGCAAGCTGGTGGAAAAACTGTTTTTT. This translates into CASSKLVEKLFF.